The 6 T cell receptor beta chains reported below all come from one sample, sequenced in a study of cytomegalovirus exposure and HLA in healthy donors. It was with 60 Vbeta and 13 Jbeta primers that the PCR ran. Method: immunoSEQ multiplex PCR; TCRdb's copy keeps in-frame clones and lacks some. In the table there are about 140,000 clones, more than 75% of which are singletons. Sequenced: PBMCs. The receptor set was obtained from a female donor in good health and CMV-seronegative.

The V call is TRBV7-9, the J call TRBJ2-7; 8 positions match TRBD2. CDR3 length: 13 amino acids. Germline-derived CDR1 and CDR2 are SEHNR and FQNEAQ (reference sequence). V was pared by 8 bases and J by 3 bases, with 6 bases of the junction left unmatched. CDR3 loop: CASPWLAGYEQYF. The CDR3 DNA is TGTGCCAGCCCGTGGCTAGCGGGCTACGAGCAGTACTTC.

The rearrangement uses TRBV6-5 and TRBJ2-7; D unresolved. The V gene lost 5 bases and the J gene lost 5 bases, with 13 bases spanning the gap. Germline V gives CDR1 MNHEY, CDR2 SVGAGI. The CDR3 totals 13 residues. In DNA form, the CDR3 reads TGTGCCAGCAGTCGCCCCACAAGTCACGAGCAGTACTTC. It specifies CASSRPTSHEQYF.

This rearrangement joins TRBV10-3 to TRBJ2-7, with 9 bases fitting TRBD1. The CDR3 has 13 amino acids. In germline, CDR1 is ENHRY, CDR2 SYGVKD. The J segment lost 3 bases and the V segment lost 8 bases, leaving 5 bases of the junction unmatched. This CDR3 is CAIRDRADYEQYF. The CDR3 DNA reads TGTGCCATCCGGGACAGGGCAGACTACGAGCAGTACTTC.

The chain combines TRBV27 with TRBJ2-1; weak D call: TRBD1 (6 bases). This CDR3 is built from 13 residues. Germline V CDR1 and CDR2: MNHEY, SMNVEV (reference sequence). Trimming pared 5 bases from V and 10 bases from J, leaving 15 bases between. CDR3 bases: TGTGCCAGCAGTCCGAAGGGGGTTGAAGAGCAGTTCTTC. Protein: CASSPKGVEEQFF.

V is TRBV9 and J is TRBJ1-1, with D possibly TRBD1 on 5 matching bases. This CDR3 has 15 amino acids. The V gene's germline CDR1 is SGDLS and CDR2 YYNGEE. V lost 0 bases to trimming and J lost 7 bases, with 16 bases between them. The CDR3, as DNA: TGTGCCAGCAGCGTAGGGGACCATGGGGGGATTGAAGCTTTCTTT. Its translation is CASSVGDHGGIEAFF.

V usage is TRBV5-1 and J usage is TRBJ2-6; D is possibly TRBD2 (6 bases). This CDR3 spans 18 amino acids. Trimming removed 2 bases from V and 4 bases from J, with 19 bases in between. The germline V gene encodes CDR1 SGHRS and CDR2 YFSETQ. The CDR3 DNA reads TGCGCCAGCAGCTTTTCGGCGCTAAGGACTACCGGGGCCAACGTCCTGACTTTC. Protein sequence: CASSFSALRTTGANVLTF.